This T cell receptor (beta chain) was captured by sequencing in a study of CXCR3-negative and CXCR3-positive naive CD8 T cells. Notes on the study in general: Relative to CXCR3-negative naive cells, CXCR3-positive naive cells had more hydrophobic TRB CDR3s.

Notes on this clonotype: Its antigen is undetermined.

Germline CDR1 and CDR2: SGHRS and YFSETQ. The length of the CDR3 is 11 residues. Each TRB cDNA library was prepared by 5' RACE (with UMI labels). TCRdb reprocessed the 5' RACE reads and stores each CDR3 protein as one record, lacking DNA. The sample table includes roughly 120,000 distinct CDR3 sequences. The origin of this receptor is a human donor in good health. Some clones in this sample may be carry-over from other donors' samples. Sequenced input: naive CXCR3+ CD8+ T cells from blood. Subset here: CD45RO-CCR7+CD27+CD95- naive CD8+ T cells expressing CXCR3 (TNR3+). This sequence joins TRBV5-1 and TRBJ2-2. This CDR3 is CASRSTGELFF.